This T cell receptor beta chain was identified during a study of T cells after yellow fever vaccination. The V gene lost 1 base and the J gene lost 5 bases, with 7 bases spanning the gap. There are 13 residues in the CDR3. CDR1 is LGHDT, CDR2 YNNKEL, per germline (reference sequence). TCR cDNA, made by 5'RACE template switching, carried an added universal primer site and UMIs. TCRdb re-derived calls from the 5' RACE reads in MiXCR, one entry per CDR3 protein. The sample records about 220,000 distinct CDR3 sequences, more than 6.5% being singletons. Comment on this clonotype: The antigen remains undetermined.

Study-level findings and limits: Re-detected after boosting: most primary clones, about 95% of CD4 and 75% to 90% of CD8. Weaker overall was a secondary response that nonetheless peaked faster, on day 5 versus 15.

The gene calls are TRBV3-1 and TRBJ2-3; the D is unclear. This TCR came from a man aged 25 to 40 who received the YFV17D yellow fever vaccine. Here the sequenced sample was CD4+ T cells sorted from PBMCs, taken on the day of the yellow fever booster vaccination. The CDR3, as DNA: TGTGCCAGCAGCCAAGGGGTCTTAGATACGCAGTATTTT. This gives the protein CASSQGVLDTQYF.